The TCR beta chain described here comes from a study of T cell responses to AZD1222 COVID-19 vaccine. A word on this clone: Its matching antigen is unknown.

Study-wide findings and caveats: Reportedly, nearly half of unique spike TCRs recognized epitopes outside B.1.351/B.1.1.7 mutations.

Produced via immunoSEQ multiplex PCR; TCRdb's table is partial and in-frame only. This sample has around 80,000 clones, with roughly 90% found just once. Sequences were derived from peripheral blood, sampled on day 0 of AZD1222 vaccination. The TCR originated in an adult in good health.

In nucleotides, the CDR3 is TGTGCCAGCAGCGTAACATCAGACAATGAGCAGTTCTTC. Translating gives CASSVTSDNEQFF. The J gene is TRBJ2-1, the V gene TRBV9; D unresolved. Germline assignment: CDR1 SGDLS and CDR2 YYNGEE. The CDR3 covers 13 residues. The V and J ends lost 1 base and 5 bases respectively, with 7 bases between them.